The 3 T cell receptor beta chains below all came from one sample that was sequenced in a study of Ad26.COV2.S vaccination and SARS-CoV-2 variants. The treatment is: around 19 received Ad26.COV2.S at low or high dose, single or two shots; 5 received placebo; per-sample allocation not given. Sample collection was performed on day 63 after the first vaccine or placebo injection. TCRdb keeps only in-frame clones here, not all; method: immunoSEQ multiplex PCR. The table has about 400,000 clones, 89% seen once. The specimen comprised peripheral blood, sampled in a trial of Ad26.COV2.S vaccine versus placebo. These receptors were collected from a person aged 18-65 years who received the Ad26.COV2.S COVID-19 vaccine or a placebo.

The J gene is TRBJ2-6, the V gene TRBV5-1; TRBD1 matches at 8 bases. This CDR3 spans 16 amino acids. Germline CDR1 is SGHRS and CDR2 is YFSETQ. V was clipped by 4 bases and J by 0 bases; unmatched bases: 3. The CDR3 protein is CASSLTGGSGANVLTF. For the CDR3, the DNA is TGCGCCAGCAGCCTCACAGGGGGCTCTGGGGCCAACGTCCTGACTTTC.

The chain combines TRBV3-1 (or the pseudogene TRBV3-2) with TRBJ1-3, with 7 bases identical to TRBD1. Per germline, CDR1 LGHDT and CDR2 YNNKEL (reference sequence). This CDR3 has 15 residues. V shed 4 bases and J 4 bases; nucleotides not matched to a gene: 7. CDR3 region: CASSPSGTVGNTIYF. The CDR3 DNA reads as TGTGCCAGCAGCCCTTCGGGGACAGTCGGAAACACCATATATTTT.

The count of this clone is one. CDR3 amino acids: CASSVGVKDEQYF. CDR3 coding DNA: TGTGCCAGCAGCGTAGGGGTGAAGGACGAGCAGTACTTC. The rearrangement uses TRBV9 and TRBJ2-7; D unresolved. Germline V gene data show CDR1 as SGDLS and CDR2 as YYNGEE. This CDR3 contains 13 residues. V was clipped by 0 bases and J by 5 bases, with 9 bases between them.